One sample yielded the 7 T cell receptor beta chains listed below, sequenced in a study of blood T cell repertoires in COVID-19. The assay was immunoSEQ multiplex PCR, and TCRdb's table has in-frame clones only and misses some. The repertoire holds about 40,000 clones, with about 88% as singletons. Sequenced sample: peripheral blood. These receptors all come from a man aged 50-59 years in a cohort sampled during active COVID-19.

This clone was detected once. The CDR3 region is CASMPGAPSPLHF. In DNA form, the CDR3 reads TGTGCCAGCATGCCAGGGGCCCCCTCACCCCTCCACTTT. V gene TRBV2 combines with J gene TRBJ1-6, with D perhaps TRBD1 (6 bases). With 7 bases removed from V and 10 bases from J, the gap between germline ends came to 14 bases. The CDR3 contains 13 residues. Germline CDR1 and CDR2: SNHLY and FYNNEI.

This clone has just a few counts. The gene calls are TRBV4-3 and TRBJ1-2, with 10 bases matching TRBD1. V lost 6 bases to trimming and J lost 4 bases; unmatched junction nucleotides: 8. CDR3 length equals 15 residues. Germline CDR1 LGHNA, CDR2 YSLEER. CDR3 region: CASSPGTGVIYGYTF. CDR3 in DNA: TGCGCCAGCAGTCCCGGGACAGGGGTCATCTATGGCTACACCTTC.

This chain uses TRBV7-6 with TRBJ2-5; TRBD2 agrees at 11 bases. CDR3 length equals 18 residues. The germline gives CDR1 SGHVS, CDR2 FNYEAQ. The J segment lost 2 bases and the V segment lost 1 base, leaving 9 bases of the junction unmatched. In DNA form, the CDR3 reads TGTGCCAGCAGCTTAGTCGCGTCCCGGACTAGCGGGCAAGAGACCCAGTACTTC. It yields the protein CASSLVASRTSGQETQYF.

The rearrangement joins TRBV4-2 to TRBJ1-5; possible D gene TRBD1, 5 bases. The CDR3 loop spans 15 amino acids. V dropped 0 bases and J dropped 6 bases, with 12 bases sitting between them. Per germline, CDR1 LGHNA and CDR2 YNFKEQ. The CDR3 reads CASSQDLGEVQPQHF. The CDR3 DNA follows: TGTGCCAGCAGCCAAGATTTGGGGGAGGTTCAGCCCCAGCATTTT.

V is TRBV9 and J is TRBJ2-4; the D gene is possibly TRBD2 (6 bases). CDR3 length: 15 amino acids. V lost 2 bases and J lost 1, with 10 bases in between. Looked up from germline, CDR1 is SGDLS and CDR2 is YYNGEE. The CDR3 DNA sequence: TGTGCCAGCAGCGTGAACGGAGGGGCCAAAAACATTCAGTACTTC. Translated, it gives CASSVNGGAKNIQYF.

The rearrangement links TRBV7-8 to TRBJ2-4, with TRBD1 identical over 10 bases. V dropped 4 bases and J dropped 0; count of bases not matched to a gene: 9. CDR1 and CDR2 (germline): SGHVS, FQNEAQ. The CDR3 consists of 18 residues. CDR3 protein: CASSSTGGAVVAKNIQYF. The DNA for the CDR3 is TGTGCCAGCAGCTCGACAGGGGGCGCCGTCGTAGCCAAAAACATTCAGTACTTC.

This clone was counted only a few times. The chain has TRBV6-6 and TRBJ2-7, with TRBD1 matching 8 bases. Trimming took 2 bases from V and 4 from J; bases not matched to a gene: 7. Germline-derived CDR1 and CDR2 are MNHNY and SVGAGI (reference sequence). CDR3 length equals 15 residues. CDR3: CASSYEGTGSYEQYF. The CDR3 nucleotides read TGTGCCAGCAGTTACGAGGGGACAGGCTCATACGAGCAGTACTTC.